The TCR beta chain under discussion was sequenced for a study of long-term antiretroviral therapy in people with HIV. The run of the v3.0 immunoSEQ assay was at survey level. Assay: immunoSEQ multiplex PCR; the TCRdb copy retains only in-frame clones and omits some. The repertoire holds some 22,000 clones, with 70% to 85% as singletons. The CDR3 consists of 17 residues. The germline V gene encodes CDR1 LNHDA and CDR2 SQIVND (reference sequence). Unmatched junction bases numbered 11, after V lost 3 bases and J lost 2 bases. The chain recombines TRBV19 with TRBJ2-3, with 7 bases fitting TRBD2. The clonotype comes from a woman in her thirties or forties with HIV. The sequenced sample was unsorted PBMCs, obtained 4.1 years after starting antiretroviral therapy. The CDR3 sequence: CASSIRPWGGVTDTQYF. The CDR3, as DNA: TGTGCCAGTAGTATTCGTCCCTGGGGGGGAGTCACAGATACGCAGTATTTT.